Listed below are T cell receptor beta chains from one sample, sequenced in a study of T cell responses to AZD1222 COVID-19 vaccine. The protocol was immunoSEQ multiplex PCR, while the TCRdb copy is restricted to in-frame clones and leaves out a portion. The data hold more than 85,000 clones, with about 90% observed a single time. The sample here was peripheral blood, taken on day 0 of AZD1222 vaccination. The receptor source for this set is an adult in good health. Both conserved end residues are part of each CDR3. Each record gives: clone size, CDR3 length, J gene, V gene, CDR3 protein. For some rows the clone size is stated as once, few or many, or as a class when expanded; others skip it.

. 12 TRBJ1-4 TRBV3-1/TRBV3-2 CASRTGSEKLFF
. 14 TRBJ2-7 TRBV5-1 CASSVQTGVDEQYF
. 13 TRBJ1-2 TRBV30 CAWSVQGPYGYTF
. 13 TRBJ1-1 TRBV6-5 CASSATGDTEAFF
once 14 TRBJ2-1 TRBV7-3 CASSPDHYYNEQFF
once 17 TRBJ1-6 TRBV11-3 CASSLSLRHHYNSPLHF
. 13 TRBJ2-1 TRBV3-1/TRBV3-2 CASSQVQHNEQFF
. 15 TRBJ2-5 TRBV6-5 CASSLQGRGQETQYF
. 14 TRBJ1-2 TRBV6-5 CASSYGARTYGYTF
once 13 TRBJ2-7 TRBV5-4 CASSYGVSYEQYF
. 15 TRBJ2-7 TRBV19 CASSPRTGTDREQYF
. 14 TRBJ2-1 TRBV5-1 CASSLQASYNEQFF
. 13 TRBJ2-3 TRBV4-1 CASSPSFSDTQYF
. 13 TRBJ1-4 TRBV6-4 CASSEQENEKLFF
. 15 TRBJ1-1 TRBV10-3 CAISNTGLENTEAFF
. 13 TRBJ2-1 TRBV6-5 CAARGSSYNEQFF
. 14 TRBJ2-4 TRBV7-2 CASKDRESKNIQYF
. 15 TRBJ1-6 TRBV3-1/TRBV3-2 CASSQGGSYNSPLHF
. 15 TRBJ2-7 TRBV6-5 CASSYSGQGNSEQYF
. 14 TRBJ2-2 TRBV6-5 CASRLAGRTGELFF
. 15 TRBJ1-5 TRBV19 CASSIGDRGNQPQHF
. 14 TRBJ1-2 TRBV18 CASLNRNSYYGYTF
. 16 TRBJ1-6 TRBV5-1 CASSLESRQKNSPLHF